One sample yielded the 29 T cell receptor beta chains listed below, sequenced in a study of blood T cell repertoires in COVID-19. Here immunoSEQ multiplex PCR was the method, and the copy in TCRdb shows in-frame clones only, minus some. The sample lists hundreds of thousands of clones, approximately 90% seen once, with roughly 8% in the top ten. Sequenced: PBMCs or T cells enriched from blood (not recorded which). Receptors were obtained from a woman aged 60-70 years who had recovered from COVID-19.

This chain joins TRBV19 and TRBJ1-6, with TRBD1 identical over 8 bases. The CDR3 spans 13 residues. V dropped 9 bases and J dropped 3; count of bases not matched to a gene: 1. The germline V gene has CDR1 LNHDA and CDR2 SQIVND (reference sequence). The CDR3 DNA sequence: TGTGCCAGCACAGGGGGCTATAATTCACCCCTCCACTTT. Translated: CASTGGYNSPLHF.

The chain joins TRBV18 to TRBJ1-5, with D possibly TRBD1 on 5 matching bases. Germline CDR1 reads KGHSH; CDR2 reads LQKENI. The CDR3 has 15 amino acids. V lost 1 base and J lost 4, with 11 bases in between. CDR3 protein: CASSPQGWDNQPQHF. CDR3 nucleotide sequence: TGTGCCAGCTCACCACAGGGGTGGGATAATCAGCCCCAGCATTTT.

The CDR3 spells CATSAPDNAYGYTF. In nucleotides, the CDR3 is TGTGCCACCAGCGCCCCGGACAACGCCTATGGCTACACCTTC. The chain combines TRBV24-1 with TRBJ1-2; perhaps TRBD1 as D (5 bases). CDR3 length: 14 residues. Looked up from germline, CDR1 is KGHDR and CDR2 is SFDVKD. V shed 7 bases and J shed 4 bases, with 15 bases lying between them.

The J gene is TRBJ2-6, the V gene TRBV29-1; D possibly corresponds to TRBD1 (6 bases). V gave up 6 bases and J gave up 3 bases, with 21 bases separating them. Germline V gene data show CDR1 as SQVTM and CDR2 as ANQGSEA. CDR3 size: 17 residues. CDR3: CSVELQGAWGGANVLTF. DNA of the CDR3: TGCAGCGTCGAACTACAGGGAGCCTGGGGTGGGGCCAACGTCCTGACTTTC.

Turning to this clone: Within the sample, other DNA sequences also encode this same CDR3. V gene TRBV9 combines with J gene TRBJ2-7; the match to TRBD1 covers 7 bases. The length of the CDR3 is 14 residues. Germline CDR1 is SGDLS and CDR2 is YYNGEE. V was clipped by 0 bases and J by 2 bases; unmatched bases: 2. The CDR3 region is CASSVGGGPYEQYF. CDR3 DNA: TGTGCCAGCAGCGTAGGAGGGGGCCCCTACGAGCAGTACTTC.

The V and J genes are TRBV3-1 (or the pseudogene TRBV3-2) and TRBJ2-6; D unresolved. V gave up 1 base and J gave up 0 bases, with 4 bases separating them. This CDR3 has 15 residues. From germline, CDR1 is LGHDT and CDR2 YNNKEL (reference sequence). This CDR3 reads CASSQVHSGANVLTF. CDR3 in DNA: TGTGCCAGCAGCCAAGTTCACTCTGGGGCCAACGTCCTGACTTTC.

This clone was seen once. The V and J genes are TRBV28 and TRBJ1-3; D not certain. Trimming removed 5 bases from V and 1 base from J, with 15 bases in between. This CDR3 region has 16 residues. CDR1 MDHEN and CDR2 SYDVKM come from the germline V gene. The CDR3 sequence is CASSLFRGESGNTIYF. Written as DNA, the CDR3 is TGTGCCAGCAGTCTCTTCCGGGGAGAGTCTGGAAACACCATATATTTT.

This chain uses TRBV7-9 with TRBJ2-1; a weak D match, TRBD1 (5 bases). Germline CDR1 SEHNR, CDR2 FQNEAQ (reference sequence). The CDR3 contains 14 residues. Trimming left V 10 bases short and J 4 bases short, with 17 bases between. The CDR3 sequence: CATARGPAYNEQFF. The CDR3 nucleotides are TGTGCCACCGCAAGGGGTCCTGCTTACAATGAGCAGTTCTTC.

The chain joins TRBV24-1 to TRBJ2-3; maybe TRBD2 (6 bases). With 2 bases removed from V and 1 base from J, the gap between germline ends came to 9 bases. From germline, CDR1 is KGHDR and CDR2 SFDVKD. This CDR3 spans 15 amino acids. The CDR3 region has the DNA TGTGCCACCAGTGATTCGACTAGAGGCACAGATACGCAGTATTTT. Amino acid sequence: CATSDSTRGTDTQYF.

The gene calls are TRBV30 and TRBJ1-1; D ambiguous. CDR3 length: 13 residues. Germline CDR1 is GTSNPN and CDR2 is SVGIG (reference sequence). V lost 5 bases, J lost 2 bases, and 12 bases lay in between. The CDR3 DNA is TGTGCCTGGGGTCGAGTTTATAACACTGAAGCTTTCTTT. Translated, it gives CAWGRVYNTEAFF. Together with reference TRBV30 and TRBJ1-1, the CDR3 gives the full variable domain: SQTIHQWPATLVQPVGSPLSLECTVEGTSNPNLYWYRQAAGRGLQLLFYSVGIGQISSEVPQNLSASRPQDRQFILSSKKLLLSDSGFYLCAWGRVYNTEAFFGQGTRLTVV.

The chain combines TRBV29-1 with TRBJ2-7; perhaps TRBD2 as D (6 bases). Trimming removed 6 bases at V and 3 bases at J, with 9 bases between. The CDR3 is 11 residues long. In germline, CDR1 is SQVTM, CDR2 ANQGSEA. CDR3 sequence (DNA): TGCAGCGTGCGGGACGGCTACGAGCAGTACGTC. Amino acids: CSVRDGYEQYV.

The J gene is TRBJ2-1, the V gene TRBV29-1; TRBD2 matches at 12 bases. Trimming cost V 7 bases and J 0 bases; bases outside gene matches: 10. The CDR3 is 17 residues long. CDR1 SQVTM and CDR2 ANQGSEA come from the germline V gene. CDR3 sequence (DNA): TGCAGCGCTCGACTAGCGGGGGTCATGGGCTCCTACAATGAGCAGTTCTTC. It yields the protein CSARLAGVMGSYNEQFF.

The chain is built from TRBV12-5 and TRBJ2-3, with 7 bases lining up with TRBD1. CDR3 length: 18 amino acids. V lost 0 bases to trimming and J lost 0 bases; unmatched junction nucleotides: 9. Germline V gives CDR1 LGHNT, CDR2 FRNRAP. The CDR3 is CASGLVRDGTVSTDTQYF. The CDR3 DNA reads TGTGCTAGTGGTTTGGTACGTGATGGGACAGTGAGCACAGATACGCAGTATTTT.

The gene calls are TRBV7-2 and TRBJ2-1; 11 nucleotides agree with TRBD2. Looked up from germline, CDR1 is SGHTA and CDR2 is FQGNSA. After removal of 3 bases from V and 0 bases from J, the junction contained 4 bases not matched to a gene. The CDR3 totals 17 residues. CDR3 DNA sequence: TGTGCCAGCAGCTTTTTTAGCGGGGGGGGCTCCTACAATGAGCAGTTCTTC. Amino acid sequence: CASSFFSGGGSYNEQFF.

This chain connects TRBV18 to TRBJ2-3, with 9 bases aligning to TRBD2. CDR3 length: 15 residues. Germline V gives CDR1 KGHSH, CDR2 LQKENI. Losses at the gene ends were 5 bases for V and 2 bases for J; bases not matched to a gene: 5. The CDR3 coding sequence is TGTGCCAGCTCAACACTAGCGGGCGACACAGATACGCAGTATTTT. This translates into CASSTLAGDTDTQYF.

The CDR3 region is CASSLGAGTKSYNEQFF. DNA of the CDR3: TGCGCCAGCAGCTTGGGGGCAGGGACTAAGTCCTACAATGAGCAGTTCTTC. The chain is built from TRBV5-1 and TRBJ2-1, with 7 bases fitting TRBD2. Germline V gene lookup returns CDR1 SGHRS and CDR2 YFSETQ. V shed 0 bases and J 1 base; nucleotides not matched to a gene: 7. The CDR3 has 17 amino acids.

This sequence joins TRBV7-8 and TRBJ1-6, with 8 nucleotides matching TRBD1. Trimming at V came to 3 bases and at J to 10 bases, leaving 14 bases not matched to a gene. The CDR3 extends over 17 amino acids. CDR1 and CDR2 from the germline V gene are SGHVS and FQNEAQ. The CDR3, as DNA: TGTGCCAGCAGCTTCGCCCCGGGACAGGCAAGAGAGTCACCCCTCCACTTT. This encodes CASSFAPGQARESPLHF.

The chain has TRBV19 and TRBJ2-3, with 14 bases identical to TRBD2. Germline V gives CDR1 LNHDA, CDR2 SQIVND (reference sequence). This CDR3 has 17 residues. V gave up 5 bases and J gave up 2 bases; unmatched junction bases: 6. For the CDR3, the DNA is TGTGCCAGTAGTCCCCGACTAGCGGGGGGGAACACAGATACGCAGTATTTT. Encoded protein: CASSPRLAGGNTDTQYF. The variable domain in full, with the rest retrieved from reference TRBV19 and TRBJ2-3, is DGGITQSPKYLFRKEGQNVTLSCEQNLNHDAMYWYRQDPGQGLRLIYYSQIVNDFQKGDIAEGYSVSREKKESFPLTVTSAQKNPTAFYLCASSPRLAGGNTDTQYFGPGTRLTVL.

The chain links TRBV28 to TRBJ2-5, with 9 bases identical to TRBD2. Germline CDR1 reads MDHEN; CDR2 reads SYDVKM. This CDR3 region has 14 residues. Trimming at V came to 5 bases and at J to 5 bases, leaving 6 bases not matched to a gene. The CDR3 coding sequence is TGTGCCAGCAGTGGCGGGGGGGCGTTGGAGACCCAGTACTTC. Residues: CASSGGGALETQYF.

The chain recombines TRBV20-1 with TRBJ1-2; 8 bases agree with TRBD1. Germline-derived CDR1 and CDR2 are DFQATT and SNEGSKA (reference sequence). CDR3 length: 15 amino acids. With V trimmed by 3 bases and J by 3 bases, 9 bases remained unmatched. The CDR3 coding sequence is TGCAGTGCTAGTCCACAGGGGGACGTTTACTATGGCTACACCTTC. This translates into CSASPQGDVYYGYTF.

The chain carries TRBV30 and TRBJ1-2; perhaps TRBD1 as D (5 bases). V gave up 4 bases and J gave up 6 bases, with 18 bases separating them. The CDR3 is 14 residues long. Germline values: CDR1 GTSNPN, CDR2 SVGIG (reference sequence). This CDR3 reads CAWNTNSQGDGYTF. DNA of the CDR3: TGTGCCTGGAATACAAACAGCCAAGGGGATGGCTACACCTTC.

V usage is TRBV19 and J usage is TRBJ1-2; 8 bases line up with TRBD1. The germline gives CDR1 LNHDA, CDR2 SQIVND (reference sequence). The J segment lost 0 bases and the V segment lost 6 bases, leaving 3 bases of the junction unmatched. This CDR3 region has 14 residues. The CDR3 bases are TGTGCCAGTAGACGGGACAGGACTAACTATGGCTACACCTTC. It codes for CASRRDRTNYGYTF.

The chain has TRBV5-8 and TRBJ2-2, with 9 bases lining up with TRBD1. CDR3 length equals 14 residues. Looked up from germline, CDR1 is SGHTS and CDR2 is YDEGEE. The junction had 1 base not matched to a gene; V was cut back by 4 bases and J by 3 bases. Written as DNA, the CDR3 is TGTGCCAGCAGCCGGGACAGGGACACCGGGGAGCTGTTTTTT. Encoded protein: CASSRDRDTGELFF.

The chain has TRBV6-5 and TRBJ1-3; D might be TRBD1 (5 bases). V shed 4 bases and J shed 3 bases, with 10 bases lying between them. CDR3 length equals 14 residues. Germline V gene data show CDR1 as MNHEY and CDR2 as SVGAGI. The CDR3 protein is CASSSPGNGNTIYF. CDR3 in DNA: TGTGCCAGCAGTTCACCAGGGAATGGAAACACCATATATTTT.

This clone has only one observation. V gene TRBV29-1 combines with J gene TRBJ1-4; the match to TRBD1 covers 9 bases. The CDR3 sequence is 13 residues long. The V gene's germline CDR1 is SQVTM and CDR2 ANQGSEA. J lost 8 bases, V lost 6 bases, and 7 bases had no gene match. In DNA, the CDR3 is TGCAGCGTCGGGAGGGGGACAGGGGAAAAACTGTTTTTT. It encodes CSVGRGTGEKLFF.

The CDR3 region has the DNA TGTGCCAGCAGGGTGGACAGGGCCGGGATAAGAACCTTGGAAGCTTTCTTT. The encoded protein is CASRVDRAGIRTLEAFF. The chain combines TRBV2 with TRBJ1-1; 8 nucleotides align to TRBD1. The CDR3 is 17 residues long. V shed 6 bases and J 8 bases; nucleotides not matched to a gene: 20. Germline CDR1 and CDR2: SNHLY and FYNNEI.

V usage is TRBV5-1 and J usage is TRBJ2-7; D is possibly TRBD2 (7 bases). This CDR3 has 14 residues. Germline V gene data show CDR1 as SGHRS and CDR2 as YFSETQ. The ends were cut back, 0 bases at V and 7 bases at J, with 14 bases in the middle. CDR3: CASSLGGGHEEQYV. The CDR3 DNA reads TGCGCCAGCAGCTTGGGCGGGGGACATGAGGAGCAGTACGTC.

The V gene is TRBV15, the J gene TRBJ2-1, with D possibly matching TRBD2 (5 bases). Germline V CDR1 and CDR2: LNHNV, YYDKDF (reference sequence). CDR3 length: 12 residues. V shed 1 base and J shed 9 bases, with 7 bases lying between them. This chain's CDR3 is CATSRVAIEQFF. In nucleotides, the CDR3 is TGTGCCACCAGCAGAGTAGCGATTGAGCAGTTCTTC.

There are a few counts of this clone. The rearrangement uses TRBV5-6 and TRBJ2-2, with a tentative D call TRBD1 (5 bases). CDR3 length: 14 residues. Germline V gives CDR1 SGHDT, CDR2 YYEEEE. V shed 1 base and J shed 3 bases, with 7 bases lying between them. The CDR3 protein is CASSLQGHTGELFF. As DNA, the CDR3 is TGTGCCAGCAGCTTGCAGGGCCACACCGGGGAGCTGTTTTTT.